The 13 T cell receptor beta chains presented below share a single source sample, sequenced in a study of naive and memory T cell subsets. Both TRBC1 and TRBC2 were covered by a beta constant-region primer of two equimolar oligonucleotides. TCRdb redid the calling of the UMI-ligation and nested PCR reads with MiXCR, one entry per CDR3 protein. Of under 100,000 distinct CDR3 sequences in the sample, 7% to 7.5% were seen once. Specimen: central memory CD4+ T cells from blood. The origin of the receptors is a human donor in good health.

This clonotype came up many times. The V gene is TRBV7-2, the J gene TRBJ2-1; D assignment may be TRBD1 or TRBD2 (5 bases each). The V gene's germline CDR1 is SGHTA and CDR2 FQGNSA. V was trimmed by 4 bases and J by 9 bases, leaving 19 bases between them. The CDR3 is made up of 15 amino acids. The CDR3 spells CASSSSGALVGEQFF. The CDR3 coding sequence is TGTGCCAGCAGCTCATCCGGGGCCTTGGTGGGTGAGCAGTTCTTC. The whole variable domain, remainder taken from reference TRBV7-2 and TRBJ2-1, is GAGVSQSPSNKVTEKGKDVELRCDPISGHTALYWYRQSLGQGLEFLIYFQGNSAPDKSGLPSDRFSAERTGGSVSTLTIQRTQQEDSAVYLCASSSSGALVGEQFFGPGTRLTVL.

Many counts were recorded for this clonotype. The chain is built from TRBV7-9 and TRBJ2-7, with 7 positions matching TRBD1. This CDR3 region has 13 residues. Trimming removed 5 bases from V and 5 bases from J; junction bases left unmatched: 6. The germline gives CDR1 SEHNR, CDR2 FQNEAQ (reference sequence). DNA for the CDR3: TGTGCCAGCAGCCCGACAGGGATGCACGAGCAGTACTTC. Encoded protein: CASSPTGMHEQYF.

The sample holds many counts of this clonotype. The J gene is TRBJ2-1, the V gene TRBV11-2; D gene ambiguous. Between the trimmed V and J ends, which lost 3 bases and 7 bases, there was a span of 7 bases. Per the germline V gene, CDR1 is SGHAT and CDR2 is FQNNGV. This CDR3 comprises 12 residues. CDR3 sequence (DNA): TGTGCCAGCAGCTTTGTCAGGAATGAGCAGTTCTTC. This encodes CASSFVRNEQFF.

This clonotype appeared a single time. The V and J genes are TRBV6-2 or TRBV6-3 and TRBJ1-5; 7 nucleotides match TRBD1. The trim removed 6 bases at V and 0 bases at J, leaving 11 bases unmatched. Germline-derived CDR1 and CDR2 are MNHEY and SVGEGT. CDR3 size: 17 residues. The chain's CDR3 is CASRTPGTAYSNQPQHF. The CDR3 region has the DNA TGTGCCAGCAGAACCCCCGGGACAGCATATAGCAATCAGCCCCAGCATTTT.

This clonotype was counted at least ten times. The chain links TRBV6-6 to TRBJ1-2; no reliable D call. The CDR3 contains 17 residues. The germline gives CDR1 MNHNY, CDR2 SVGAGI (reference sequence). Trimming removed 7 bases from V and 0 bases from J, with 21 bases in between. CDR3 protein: CASISWGRRDANYGYTF. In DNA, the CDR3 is TGTGCCAGCATCTCATGGGGTCGTAGAGATGCTAACTATGGCTACACCTTC.

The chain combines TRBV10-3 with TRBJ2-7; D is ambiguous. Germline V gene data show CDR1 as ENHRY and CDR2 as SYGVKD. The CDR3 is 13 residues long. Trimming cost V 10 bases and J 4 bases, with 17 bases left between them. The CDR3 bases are TGTGCCACTCCCAGCCCCTCCTGGTACGAGCAGTACTTC. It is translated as CATPSPSWYEQYF.

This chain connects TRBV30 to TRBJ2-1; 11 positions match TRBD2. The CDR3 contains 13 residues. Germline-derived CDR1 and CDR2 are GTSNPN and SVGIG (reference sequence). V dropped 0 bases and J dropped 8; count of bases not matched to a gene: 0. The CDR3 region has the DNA TGTGCCTGGAGTGTGGGACTAGCGGATGAGCAGTTCTTC. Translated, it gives CAWSVGLADEQFF.

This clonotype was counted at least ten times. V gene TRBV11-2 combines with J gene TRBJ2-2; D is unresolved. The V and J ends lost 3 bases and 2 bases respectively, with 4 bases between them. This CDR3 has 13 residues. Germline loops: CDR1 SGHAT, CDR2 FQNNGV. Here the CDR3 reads CASSLTNTGELFF. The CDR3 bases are TGTGCCAGCAGCTTGACTAACACCGGGGAGCTGTTTTTT.

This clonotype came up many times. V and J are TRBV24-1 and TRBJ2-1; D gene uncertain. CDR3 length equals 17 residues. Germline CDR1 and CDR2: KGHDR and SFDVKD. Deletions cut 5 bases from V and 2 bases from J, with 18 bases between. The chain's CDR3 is CATSASPKAGTYNEQFF. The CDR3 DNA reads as TGTGCCACCAGTGCTTCCCCCAAGGCCGGAACCTACAATGAGCAGTTCTTC.

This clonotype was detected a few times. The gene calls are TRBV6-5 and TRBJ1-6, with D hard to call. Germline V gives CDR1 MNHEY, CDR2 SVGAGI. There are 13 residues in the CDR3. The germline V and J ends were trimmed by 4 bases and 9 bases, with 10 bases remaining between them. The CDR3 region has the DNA TGTGCCAGCAGTTTTGAGATGTCTTCACCCCTCCACTTT. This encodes CASSFEMSSPLHF.

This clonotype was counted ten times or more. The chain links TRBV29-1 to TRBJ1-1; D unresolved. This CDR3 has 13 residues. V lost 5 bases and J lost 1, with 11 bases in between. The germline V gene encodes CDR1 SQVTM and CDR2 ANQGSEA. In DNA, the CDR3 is TGCAGCGTTCAACCCCGGGGGAACACTGAAGCTTTCTTT. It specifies CSVQPRGNTEAFF.

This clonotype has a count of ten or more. Here the CDR3 reads CASTSSGTGGATGELFF. The CDR3 nucleotides are TGTGCCAGCACCTCATCCGGGACAGGGGGCGCGACCGGGGAGCTGTTTTTT. The gene calls are TRBV7-8 and TRBJ2-2, with TRBD1 matching 12 bases. Losses at the gene ends were 7 bases for V and 5 bases for J; bases not matched to a gene: 11. The CDR3 consists of 17 residues. The germline V gene has CDR1 SGHVS and CDR2 FQNEAQ. The whole variable domain, filled in from reference TRBV7-8 and TRBJ2-2, reads GAGVSQSPRYKVAKRGQDVALRCDPISGHVSLFWYQQALGQGPEFLTYFQNEAQLDKSGLPSDRFFAERPEGSVSTLKIQRTQQEDSAVYLCASTSSGTGGATGELFFGEGSRLTVL.

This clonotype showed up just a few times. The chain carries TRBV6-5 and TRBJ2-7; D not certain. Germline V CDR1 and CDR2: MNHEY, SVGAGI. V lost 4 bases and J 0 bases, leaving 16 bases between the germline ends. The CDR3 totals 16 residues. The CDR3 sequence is CASSSPVGQNSYEQYF. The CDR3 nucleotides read TGTGCCAGCAGTTCACCAGTGGGCCAGAACTCCTACGAGCAGTACTTC.